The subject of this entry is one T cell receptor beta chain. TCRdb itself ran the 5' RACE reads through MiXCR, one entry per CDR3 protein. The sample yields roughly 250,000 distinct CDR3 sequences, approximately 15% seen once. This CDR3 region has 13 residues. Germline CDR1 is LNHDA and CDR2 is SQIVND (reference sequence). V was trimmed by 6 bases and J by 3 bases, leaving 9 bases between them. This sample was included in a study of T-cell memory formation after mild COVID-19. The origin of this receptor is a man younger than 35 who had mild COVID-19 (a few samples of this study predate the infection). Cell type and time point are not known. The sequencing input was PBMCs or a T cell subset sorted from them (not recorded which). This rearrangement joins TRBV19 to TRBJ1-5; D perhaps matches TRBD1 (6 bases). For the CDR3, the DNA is TGTGCCAGTAGATGGACAGTCAATCAGCCCCAGCATTTT. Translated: CASRWTVNQPQHF. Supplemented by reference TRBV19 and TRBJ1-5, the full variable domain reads DGGITQSPKYLFRKEGQNVTLSCEQNLNHDAMYWYRQDPGQGLRLIYYSQIVNDFQKGDIAEGYSVSREKKESFPLTVTSAQKNPTAFYLCASRWTVNQPQHFGDGTRLSIL.